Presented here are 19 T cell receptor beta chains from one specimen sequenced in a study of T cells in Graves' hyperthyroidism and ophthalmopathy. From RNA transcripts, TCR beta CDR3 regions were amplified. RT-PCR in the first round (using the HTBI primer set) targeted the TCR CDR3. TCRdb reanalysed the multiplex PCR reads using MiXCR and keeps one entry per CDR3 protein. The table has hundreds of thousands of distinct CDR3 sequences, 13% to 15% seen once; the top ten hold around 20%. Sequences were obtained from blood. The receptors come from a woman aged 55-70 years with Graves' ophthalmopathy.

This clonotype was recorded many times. In nucleotides, the CDR3 is TGTGCCAGCAGCCTTACCCTGGTTCGGCAGGCGGGCGATGAAAAACTGTTTTTT. It yields the protein CASSLTLVRQAGDEKLFF. The J gene is TRBJ1-4, the V gene TRBV28; D is uncertain. The length of the CDR3 is 18 residues. Germline CDR1 reads MDHEN; CDR2 reads SYDVKM. Trimming pared 6 bases from V and 6 bases from J, leaving 26 bases between. The whole variable domain, remainder taken from reference TRBV28 and TRBJ1-4, is DVKVTQSSRYLVKRTGEKVFLECVQDMDHENMFWYRQDPGLGLRLIYFSYDVKMKEKGDIPEGYSVSREKKERFSLILESASTNQTSMYLCASSLTLVRQAGDEKLFFGSGTQLSVL.

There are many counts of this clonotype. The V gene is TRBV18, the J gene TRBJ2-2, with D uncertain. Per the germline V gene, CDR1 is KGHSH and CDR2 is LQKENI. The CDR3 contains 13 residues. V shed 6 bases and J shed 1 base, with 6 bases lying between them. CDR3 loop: CASSMENTGELFF. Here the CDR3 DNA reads TGTGCCAGCTCCATGGAGAACACCGGGGAGCTGTTTTTT.

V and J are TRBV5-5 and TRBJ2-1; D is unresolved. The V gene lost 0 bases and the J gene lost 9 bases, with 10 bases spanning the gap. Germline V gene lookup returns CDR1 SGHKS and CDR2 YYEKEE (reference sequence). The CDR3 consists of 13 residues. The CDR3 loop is CASSLELRPEQFF. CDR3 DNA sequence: TGTGCCAGCAGCTTGGAGTTGCGCCCTGAGCAGTTCTTC.

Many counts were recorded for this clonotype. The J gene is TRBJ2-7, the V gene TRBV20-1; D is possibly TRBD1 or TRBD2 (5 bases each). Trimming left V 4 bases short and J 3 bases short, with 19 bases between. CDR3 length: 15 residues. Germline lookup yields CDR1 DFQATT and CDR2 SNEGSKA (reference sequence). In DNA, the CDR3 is TGCAGTGCTACCTCCCGGGACCGCAATCTCTACGAGCAGTACTTC. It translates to CSATSRDRNLYEQYF.

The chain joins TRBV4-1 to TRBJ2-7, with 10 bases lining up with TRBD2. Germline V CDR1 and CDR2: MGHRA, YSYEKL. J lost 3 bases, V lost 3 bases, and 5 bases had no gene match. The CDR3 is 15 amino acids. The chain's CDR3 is CASSHGLAENYEQYF. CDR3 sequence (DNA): TGCGCCAGCAGCCATGGACTAGCGGAAAACTACGAGCAGTACTTC.

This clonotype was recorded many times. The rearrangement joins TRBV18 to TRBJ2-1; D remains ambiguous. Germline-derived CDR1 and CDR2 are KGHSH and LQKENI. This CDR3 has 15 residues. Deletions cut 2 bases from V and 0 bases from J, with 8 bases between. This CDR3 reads CASSPSWSSYNEQFF. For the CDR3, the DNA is TGTGCCAGCTCACCATCGTGGAGCTCCTACAATGAGCAGTTCTTC.

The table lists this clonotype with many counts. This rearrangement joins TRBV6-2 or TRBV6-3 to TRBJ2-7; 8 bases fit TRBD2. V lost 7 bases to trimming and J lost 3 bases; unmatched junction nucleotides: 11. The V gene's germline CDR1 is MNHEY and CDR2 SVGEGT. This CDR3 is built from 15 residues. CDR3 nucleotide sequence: TGTGCCAGCACAATCGGCAACGGGAGGGGCTACGAGCAGTACTTC. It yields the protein CASTIGNGRGYEQYF.

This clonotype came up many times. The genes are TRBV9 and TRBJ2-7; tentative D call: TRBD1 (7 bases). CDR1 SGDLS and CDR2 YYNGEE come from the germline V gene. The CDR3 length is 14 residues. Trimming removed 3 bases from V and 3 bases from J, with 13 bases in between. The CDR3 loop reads CASSATQGGYEQYF. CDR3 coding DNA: TGTGCCAGCAGCGCTACTCAGGGGGGCTACGAGCAGTACTTC. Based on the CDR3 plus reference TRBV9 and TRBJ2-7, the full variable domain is DSGVTQTPKHLITATGQRVTLRCSPRSGDLSVYWYQQSLDQGLQFLIQYYNGEERAKGNILERFSAQQFPDLHSELNLSSLELGDSALYFCASSATQGGYEQYFGPGTRLTVT.

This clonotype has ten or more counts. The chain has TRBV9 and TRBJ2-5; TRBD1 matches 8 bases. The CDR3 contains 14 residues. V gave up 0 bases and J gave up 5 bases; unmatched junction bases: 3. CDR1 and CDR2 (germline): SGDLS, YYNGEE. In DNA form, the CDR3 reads TGTGCCAGCAGCGTAGGCAGGGGGCACGAGACCCAGTACTTC. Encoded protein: CASSVGRGHETQYF.

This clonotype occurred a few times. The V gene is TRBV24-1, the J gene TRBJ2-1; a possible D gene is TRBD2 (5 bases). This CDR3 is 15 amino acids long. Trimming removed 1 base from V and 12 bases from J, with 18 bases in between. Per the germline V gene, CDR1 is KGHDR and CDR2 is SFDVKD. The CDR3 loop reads CATSDLGVDSRRQFF. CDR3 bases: TGTGCCACCAGTGATTTAGGAGTGGACTCCAGAAGGCAGTTCTTC.

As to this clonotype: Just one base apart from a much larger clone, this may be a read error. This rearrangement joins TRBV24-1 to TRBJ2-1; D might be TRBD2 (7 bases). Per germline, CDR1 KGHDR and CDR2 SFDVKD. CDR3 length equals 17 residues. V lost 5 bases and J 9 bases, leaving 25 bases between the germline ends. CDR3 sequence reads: CATSGGLGGGGAIEQFF. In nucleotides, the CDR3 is TGTGCCACCAGTGGAGGACTAGGGGGAGGAGGGGCTATTGAGCAGTTCTTC.

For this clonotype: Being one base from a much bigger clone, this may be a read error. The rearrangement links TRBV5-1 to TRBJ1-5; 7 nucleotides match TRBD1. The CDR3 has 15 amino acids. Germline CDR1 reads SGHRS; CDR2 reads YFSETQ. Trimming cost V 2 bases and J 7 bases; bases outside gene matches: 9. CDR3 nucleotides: TGCGCCAGCAGCTTTGGGGACAGTCTATACCAGCCCCAGCATTTT. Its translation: CASSFGDSLYQPQHF. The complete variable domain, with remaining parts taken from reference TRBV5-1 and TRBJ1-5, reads KAGVTQTPRYLIKTRGQQVTLSCSPISGHRSVSWYQQTPGQGLQFLFEYFSETQRNKGNFPGRFSGRQFSNSRSEMNVSTLELGDSALYLCASSFGDSLYQPQHFGDGTRLSIL.

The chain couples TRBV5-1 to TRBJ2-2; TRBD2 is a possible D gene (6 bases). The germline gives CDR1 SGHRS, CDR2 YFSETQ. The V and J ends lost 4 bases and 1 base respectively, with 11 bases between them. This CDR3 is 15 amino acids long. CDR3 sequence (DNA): TGCGCCAGCAGCCGTAGCGGAGGGAACACCGGGGAGCTGTTTTTT. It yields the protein CASSRSGGNTGELFF.

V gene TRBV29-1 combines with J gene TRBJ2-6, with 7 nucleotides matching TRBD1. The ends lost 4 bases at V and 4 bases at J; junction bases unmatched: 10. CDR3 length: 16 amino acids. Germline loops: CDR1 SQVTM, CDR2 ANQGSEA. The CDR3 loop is CSVVGTGVPGANVLTF. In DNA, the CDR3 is TGCAGCGTTGTCGGCACAGGGGTCCCCGGGGCCAACGTCCTGACTTTC.

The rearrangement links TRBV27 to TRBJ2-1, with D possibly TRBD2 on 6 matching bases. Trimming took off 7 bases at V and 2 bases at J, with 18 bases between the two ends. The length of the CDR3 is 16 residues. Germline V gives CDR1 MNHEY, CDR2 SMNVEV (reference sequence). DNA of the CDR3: TGTGCCAGCACCCTGATTGGGGGAGGACCCTACAATGAGCAGTTCTTC. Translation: CASTLIGGGPYNEQFF.

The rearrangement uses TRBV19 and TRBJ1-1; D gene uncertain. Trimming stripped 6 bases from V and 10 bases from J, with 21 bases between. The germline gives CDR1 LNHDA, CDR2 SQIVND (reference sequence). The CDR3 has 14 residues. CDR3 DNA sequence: TGTGCCAGTAGGGACCGCACGGACCTGGTGGTAGCTTTCTTT. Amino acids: CASRDRTDLVVAFF.

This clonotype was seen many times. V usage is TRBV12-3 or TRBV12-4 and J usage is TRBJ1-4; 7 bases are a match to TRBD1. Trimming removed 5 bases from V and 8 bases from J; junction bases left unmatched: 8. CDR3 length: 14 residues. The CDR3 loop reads CASSGTGVWEKLFF. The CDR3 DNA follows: TGTGCCAGCAGTGGAACAGGGGTATGGGAAAAACTGTTTTTT.

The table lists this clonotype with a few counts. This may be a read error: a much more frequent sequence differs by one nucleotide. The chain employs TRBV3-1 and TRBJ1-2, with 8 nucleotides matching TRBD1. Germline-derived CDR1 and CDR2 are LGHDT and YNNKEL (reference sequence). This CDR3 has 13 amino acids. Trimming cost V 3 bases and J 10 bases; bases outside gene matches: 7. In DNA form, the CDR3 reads TGTGCCAGCAGCCACGGGACAGGAGATGACTACACCTTC. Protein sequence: CASSHGTGDDYTF.

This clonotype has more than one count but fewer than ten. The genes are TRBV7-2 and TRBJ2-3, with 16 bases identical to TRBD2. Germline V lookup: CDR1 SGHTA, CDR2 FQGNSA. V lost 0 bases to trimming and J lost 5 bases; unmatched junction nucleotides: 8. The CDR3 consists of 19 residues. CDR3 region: CASSLARGLAGGAGDTQYF. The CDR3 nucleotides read TGTGCCAGCAGCTTAGCGCGGGGACTAGCGGGAGGGGCGGGAGATACGCAGTATTTT.